Listed below are T cell receptor beta chains from one sample, sequenced in a study of blood T cell repertoires in COVID-19. Only in-frame clones appear in the TCRdb table, and some are missing; sequencing was by immunoSEQ multiplex PCR. The sample has approximately 180,000 clones, more than 75% seen once. Sequencing was carried out using PBMCs or T cells enriched from blood (not recorded which). The receptors shown here come from a woman aged 50 to 60 who had recovered from COVID-19. Both conserved end residues are trimmed from each CDR3. Fields, in order: V gene, clone size, J gene, CDR3 protein. Only part of the rows carry a size: once, few, many, or a class if the clone is expanded.

TRBV6-4	.	TRBJ2-3	ASSATQGPDTQY
TRBV10-3	.	TRBJ1-5	AIKGTGDSNQPQH
TRBV24-1	.	TRBJ2-1	ATSDLAGGGDEQF
TRBV7-9	.	TRBJ2-1	ASSLAGTNNEQF
TRBV7-3	.	TRBJ2-3	ASSFIGTDTQY
TRBV19	.	TRBJ2-7	ACKREGSSYEQY
TRBV11-2	few	TRBJ2-2	ASSAIRGGGELF
TRBV19	.	TRBJ2-5	ASSISWDKETQY
TRBV5-4	.	TRBJ1-2	ASSPDRGTYGYT
TRBV29-1	.	TRBJ2-1	SVARTSLGGAQF
TRBV7-9	.	TRBJ1-2	ASSLVLRTGARYGYT
TRBV30	.	TRBJ2-2	AWGGLAGTNTGELF
TRBV12-3/TRBV12-4	.	TRBJ1-5	ASSFGGNQPQH
TRBV4-3	.	TRBJ1-1	ASSQGQTQNTEAF
TRBV2	few	TRBJ2-7	ASSTSGRPPNEQY
TRBV7-9	.	TRBJ1-1	ASSLPLNTEAF
TRBV5-1	.	TRBJ2-7	ASSLGRLAGIYEQY
TRBV14	.	TRBJ1-1	ASSQALNTEAF
TRBV4-1	.	TRBJ2-7	ASSQGPSGTSYEQY
TRBV28	few	TRBJ2-7	ASSLAGGRSRGEQY
TRBV19	few	TRBJ2-1	ATNGGSPGNEQF
TRBV18	.	TRBJ2-1	ASSPLAGSYNEQF
TRBV18	.	TRBJ1-2	ASSPGDRYGYT
TRBV5-1	once	TRBJ2-3	ASSHGSTQY
TRBV12-5	.	TRBJ2-1	ASAYSGSSNEQF
TRBV3-1/TRBV3-2	once	TRBJ2-1	ASSQVGRGGEQF
TRBV6-4	many	TRBJ2-1	ASGTDPYSNEQF
TRBV28	.	TRBJ1-6	ASSSRGQYNSPLH
TRBV5-1	.	TRBJ2-1	ASSFTGTSGSSPNNEQF
TRBV28	.	TRBJ1-1	ASSGQGARNTEAF
TRBV9	.	TRBJ1-4	ASSARTGEEKLF
TRBV27	.	TRBJ1-6	ASSLQGTAYNSPLH
TRBV11-2	.	TRBJ2-7	ASSRGLTYEQY
TRBV19	few	TRBJ2-2	ASTVPGLVMELF
TRBV19	.	TRBJ2-2	ASRGQGDAGELF
TRBV7-3	.	TRBJ2-3	ASSLSGAVPSVDTQY
TRBV7-2	.	TRBJ2-6	ASSSASTGLSGANVLT
TRBV24-1	.	TRBJ2-3	ATSDRDTQY
TRBV21-1	.	TRBJ2-1	ASSKKSPGTGDNEQF
TRBV10-3	.	TRBJ1-5	AISENLNQPQH
TRBV6-5	.	TRBJ1-2	ASSTEYGYT
TRBV28	.	TRBJ2-2	AAGSTNTGELF
TRBV4-3	.	TRBJ2-3	ASSPWGGRVTDTQY
TRBV6-1	.	TRBJ1-1	ASSEEAAAIVAF
TRBV2	.	TRBJ2-7	ASRDTSKYEQY
TRBV2	.	TRBJ2-2	ASKREGAVTGELF
TRBV2	.	TRBJ1-1	ASSTDRGEGAF
TRBV5-4	.	TRBJ2-1	ASSMGSPGFNEQF
TRBV6-5	.	TRBJ2-7	ASGSGIGYEQY
TRBV5-6	.	TRBJ1-5	ASSLWGLGQPQH
TRBV6-5	.	TRBJ2-7	ASSKMGTYEQY
TRBV19	.	TRBJ1-5	ASSRQGDYQPQH
TRBV28	once	TRBJ2-1	ASSHRGTSGSVLGAGEQF
TRBV18	.	TRBJ1-1	ASSPTATEAF
TRBV19	.	TRBJ1-6	ASRPPGDYNSPLH
TRBV7-2	.	TRBJ2-1	ASSLAIPVYNEQF
TRBV30	.	TRBJ2-4	AWSSGAGGNIQY
TRBV5-1	.	TRBJ2-3	ASSSLGLRDTDTQY
TRBV10-3	.	TRBJ2-7	AIRATEEGWEQY